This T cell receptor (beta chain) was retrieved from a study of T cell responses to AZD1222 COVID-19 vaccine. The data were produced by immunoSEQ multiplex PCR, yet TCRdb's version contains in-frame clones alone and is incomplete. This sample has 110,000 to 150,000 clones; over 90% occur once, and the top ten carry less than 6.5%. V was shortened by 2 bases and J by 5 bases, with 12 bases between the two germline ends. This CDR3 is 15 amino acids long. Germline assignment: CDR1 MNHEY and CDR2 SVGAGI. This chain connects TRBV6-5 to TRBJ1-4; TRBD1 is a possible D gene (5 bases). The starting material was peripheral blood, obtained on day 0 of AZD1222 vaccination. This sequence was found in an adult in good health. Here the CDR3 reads CASSYAGRTNEKLFF. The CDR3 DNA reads TGTGCCAGCAGTTACGCGGGACGGACAAATGAAAAACTGTTTTTT.